Sequencing of this T cell receptor (beta chain) was carried out in a study of T cell responses to AZD1222 COVID-19 vaccine. General study findings and limits: Repertoire sampling was restricted to post-peak T cell response timepoints.

TCRdb's copy holds only in-frame clones and misses some; the assay was immunoSEQ multiplex PCR. Counted here are some 120,000 clones, over 90% occurring once; the ten biggest clones make up roughly 7.2%. Trimming at V came to 7 bases and at J to 2 bases, leaving 7 bases not matched to a gene. Germline V gives CDR1 LNHDA, CDR2 SQIVND (reference sequence). The CDR3 totals 14 residues. On this clone itself: The antigen remains unidentified.

Sequenced material: peripheral blood, taken on day 0 of AZD1222 vaccination. The clonotype comes from an adult in good health. The gene calls are TRBV19 and TRBJ1-2; 7 positions agree with TRBD1. The CDR3 DNA follows: TGTGCCAGTACCCTGACAGGGTTGAACTATGGCTACACCTTC. It codes for CASTLTGLNYGYTF.